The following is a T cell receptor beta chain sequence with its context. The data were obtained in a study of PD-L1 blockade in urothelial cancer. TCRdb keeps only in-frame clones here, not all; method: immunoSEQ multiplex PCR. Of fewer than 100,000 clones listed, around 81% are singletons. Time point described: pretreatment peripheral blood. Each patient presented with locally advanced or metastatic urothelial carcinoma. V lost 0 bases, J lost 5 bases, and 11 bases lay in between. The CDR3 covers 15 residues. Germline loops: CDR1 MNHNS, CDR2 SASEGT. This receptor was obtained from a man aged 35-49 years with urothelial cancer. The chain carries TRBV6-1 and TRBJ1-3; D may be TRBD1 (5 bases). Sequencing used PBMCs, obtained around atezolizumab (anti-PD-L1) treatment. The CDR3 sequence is CASSEAVQGRNTIYF. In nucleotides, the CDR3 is TGTGCCAGCAGTGAAGCGGTCCAGGGTAGAAACACCATATATTTT.